A single sample gave rise to the 5 T cell receptor beta chains below, sequenced in a study of Tregs in tolerant kidney transplant recipients. TCRdb's copy holds only in-frame clones and misses some; the assay was immunoSEQ multiplex PCR. This sample has under 80,000 clones, with 70% to 90% found just once. Sample: Tregs from blood, taken before the transplant. The source is a human donor who received a combined kidney and bone marrow transplant.

To note about this clone: One end of the junction does not line up with germline, which may come from a read error. V and J are TRBV10-3 and TRBJ2-1; D is possibly TRBD2 (6 bases). The CDR3 is 14 amino acids. The V gene's germline CDR1 is ENHRY and CDR2 SYGVKD. The CDR3 sequence: CATSESRTTHEQFF. As DNA, the CDR3 is TGTGCCACCAGTGAGTCAAGGACTACTCATGAGCAGTTCTTC.

The chain has TRBV28 and TRBJ2-7, with unresolved D. Germline V gene sequence: CDR1 MDHEN, CDR2 SYDVKM. The CDR3 runs to 12 residues. V was clipped by 3 bases and J by 3 bases, with 6 bases between them. CDR3 protein: CASSFPYYEQYF. As DNA, the CDR3 is TGTGCCAGCAGTTTCCCATACTACGAGCAGTACTTC.

The chain combines TRBV9 with TRBJ2-1, with TRBD2 matching 7 bases. The trim removed 2 bases at V and 5 bases at J, leaving 10 bases unmatched. CDR3 size: 16 residues. Germline V CDR1 and CDR2: SGDLS, YYNGEE. CDR3: CASSVRAGLRNNEQFF. CDR3 nucleotide sequence: TGTGCCAGCAGCGTGAGAGCGGGACTCCGCAACAATGAGCAGTTCTTC.

This chain connects TRBV30 to TRBJ1-1; D call uncertain. CDR1 and CDR2 (germline): GTSNPN, SVGIG (reference sequence). This CDR3 has 11 residues. V lost 3 bases to trimming and J lost 0 bases, with 2 bases between them. The CDR3 loop reads CAWRLNTEAFF. CDR3 DNA: TGTGCCTGGAGACTGAACACTGAAGCTTTCTTT.

The chain uses TRBV18 and TRBJ1-5; 8 bases line up with TRBD1. The CDR3 loop spans 14 amino acids. Per the germline V gene, CDR1 is KGHSH and CDR2 is LQKENI. V was clipped by 4 bases and J by 5 bases; unmatched bases: 4. As DNA, the CDR3 is TGTGCCAGCTCACGGGACAGGATAGATCAGCCCCAGCATTTT. Translation: CASSRDRIDQPQHF.